This T cell receptor (beta chain) was profiled in a study of T cell responses to AZD1222 COVID-19 vaccine. Study observations and caveats: There were repertoire samples only from the period after the peak T cell response.

From germline, CDR1 is SGHTA and CDR2 FQGNSA. V was pared by 3 bases and J by 5 bases, with 4 bases of the junction left unmatched. The CDR3 contains 16 residues. Sequencing was performed with immunoSEQ multiplex PCR; in TCRdb, only in-frame clones are kept and a portion is missing. The table lists 65,000 to 100,000 clones, almost 90% of them singletons, with about 7% in the top ten. Comments on this clone: Its antigen is currently unknown.

The chain carries TRBV7-2 and TRBJ2-1; 13 bases align to TRBD2. Sequenced here: peripheral blood, sampled 28 days after the second AZD1222 dose. This TCR was recovered from an adult who received the AZD1222 COVID-19 vaccine. CDR3 protein: CASSFTGTSGNNEQFF. The CDR3 DNA reads TGTGCCAGCAGCTTCACCGGGACTAGCGGGAACAATGAGCAGTTCTTC.